This entry concerns a single T cell receptor beta chain. The CDR3 loop spans 15 amino acids. V lost 5 bases and J lost 4; bases outside the gene matches: 8. This sample stems from a study of blood T cells in healthy people across ages. With a J-beta primer mix and a sample-barcoded 5' primer, a second PCR ran 7 to 11 cycles. TCRdb reprocessed the 5' RACE reads with MiXCR, giving one entry per CDR3 protein. Of about 1,400,000 distinct CDR3 sequences in the sample, 42% were seen once. The rearrangement joins TRBV12-3 or TRBV12-4 to TRBJ1-3; TRBD1 matches at 7 bases. The clonotype was recovered from a woman aged 18 to 35 in good health. Sequences were obtained from blood. The CDR3: CASSLRGLGGNTIYF. CDR3 DNA: TGTGCCAGCAGTCTGAGGGGGCTGGGAGGAAACACCATATATTTT.